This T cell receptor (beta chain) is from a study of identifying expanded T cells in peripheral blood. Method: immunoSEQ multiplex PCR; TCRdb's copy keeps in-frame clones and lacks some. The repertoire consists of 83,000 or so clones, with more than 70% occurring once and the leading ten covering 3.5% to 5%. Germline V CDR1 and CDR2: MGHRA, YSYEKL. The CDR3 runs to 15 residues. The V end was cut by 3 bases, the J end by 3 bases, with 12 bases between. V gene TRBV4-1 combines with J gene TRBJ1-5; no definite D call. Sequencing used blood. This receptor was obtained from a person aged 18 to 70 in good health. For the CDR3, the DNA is TGCGCCAGCAGCCAGGAAGGGTTGAACAATCAGCCCCAGCATTTT. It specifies CASSQEGLNNQPQHF.